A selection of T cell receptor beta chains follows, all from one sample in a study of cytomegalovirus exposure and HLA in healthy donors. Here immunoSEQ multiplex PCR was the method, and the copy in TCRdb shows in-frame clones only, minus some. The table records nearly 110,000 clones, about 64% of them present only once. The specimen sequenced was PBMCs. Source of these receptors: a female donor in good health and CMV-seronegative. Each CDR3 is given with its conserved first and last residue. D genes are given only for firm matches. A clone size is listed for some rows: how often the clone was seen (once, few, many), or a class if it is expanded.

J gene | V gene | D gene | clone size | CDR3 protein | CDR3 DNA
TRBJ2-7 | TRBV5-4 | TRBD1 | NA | CASSAGQGIGSLEQYF | TGTGCCAGCAGCGCGGGACAGGGAATCGGGAGTCTGGAGCAGTACTTC
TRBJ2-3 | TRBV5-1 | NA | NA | CASSLGGSGTTDTQYF | TGCGCCAGCAGCTTGGGAGGTAGCGGAACCACAGATACGCAGTATTTT
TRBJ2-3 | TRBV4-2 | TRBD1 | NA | CASSQPLGTGGTDTQYF | TGTGCCAGCAGCCAACCCCTCGGGACAGGAGGCACAGATACGCAGTATTTT
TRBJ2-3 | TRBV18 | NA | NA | CASSPSGTYTDTQYF | TGTGCCAGCTCACCATCCGGGACATACACAGATACGCAGTATTTT
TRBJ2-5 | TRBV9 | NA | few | CASSVMAEQQETQYF | TGTGCCAGCAGCGTAATGGCGGAACAACAAGAGACCCAGTACTTC
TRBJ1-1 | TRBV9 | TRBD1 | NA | CASSVAVAGGPFEAFF | TGTGCCAGCAGCGTAGCTGTCGCAGGGGGTCCTTTTGAAGCTTTCTTT
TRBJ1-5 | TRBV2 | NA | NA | CASSVLQNQPQHF | TGTGCCAGCAGTGTGCTCCAGAATCAGCCCCAGCATTTT
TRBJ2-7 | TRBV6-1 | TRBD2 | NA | CASSERGSGRYLSYEQYF | TGTGCCAGCAGTGAAAGAGGTAGCGGGAGGTACCTCTCCTACGAGCAGTACTTC
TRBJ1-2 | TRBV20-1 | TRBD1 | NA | CIPGTGYGYTF | TGCATTCCCGGGACAGGCTATGGCTACACCTTC
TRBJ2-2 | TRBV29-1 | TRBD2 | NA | CSVESASGNNLDETGELFF | TGCAGCGTTGAATCGGCTAGCGGGAATAACTTGGATGAAACCGGGGAGCTGTTTTTT
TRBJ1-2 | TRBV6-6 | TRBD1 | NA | CASSIGQGIGGYTF | TGTGCCAGCAGTATAGGACAGGGGATCGGGGGCTACACCTTC
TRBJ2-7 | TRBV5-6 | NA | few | CASSPNGQSYYEQYF | TGTGCCAGCAGCCCGAATGGACAGAGTTACTACGAGCAGTACTTC
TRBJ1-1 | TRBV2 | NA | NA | CASSEALGATWDTEAFF | TGTGCCAGCAGTGAAGCTCTGGGAGCTACATGGGACACTGAAGCTTTCTTT
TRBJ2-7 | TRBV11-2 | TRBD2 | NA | CASSRLAGPHEQYF | TGTGCCAGCAGTCGACTAGCGGGGCCCCACGAGCAGTACTTC
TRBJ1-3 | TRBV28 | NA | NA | CASGGGSGNTIYF | TGTGCCAGTGGCGGGGGCTCTGGAAACACCATATATTTT
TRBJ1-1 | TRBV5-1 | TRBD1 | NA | CASSPTRTGAGEAFF | TGCGCCAGCAGCCCCACTCGGACAGGGGCTGGTGAAGCTTTCTTT
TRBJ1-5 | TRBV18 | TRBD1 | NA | CASSLQTGSIQPQHF | TGTGCCAGCTCACTGCAGACAGGGTCCATACAGCCCCAGCATTTT
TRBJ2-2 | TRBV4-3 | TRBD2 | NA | CASSLAGSSGELFF | TGCGCCAGCAGCTTAGCGGGTTCGAGCGGGGAGCTGTTTTTT
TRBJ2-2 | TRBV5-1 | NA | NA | CASSSTLPSAGELFF | TGCGCCAGCAGCTCTACTCTGCCATCTGCCGGGGAGCTGTTTTTT
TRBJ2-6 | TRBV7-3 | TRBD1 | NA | CASSPQRWTGAVSGANVLTF | TGTGCCAGCAGCCCCCAGAGATGGACAGGGGCGGTTTCTGGGGCCAACGTCCTGACTTTC
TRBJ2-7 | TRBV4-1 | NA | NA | CASSPPGDYGQYF | TGCGCCAGCAGCCCCCCGGGAGATTACGGGCAGTACTTC
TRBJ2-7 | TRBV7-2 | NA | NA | CASSYGAGSYLEQYF | TGTGCCAGCAGCTACGGGGCGGGGTCTTATCTCGAGCAGTACTTC
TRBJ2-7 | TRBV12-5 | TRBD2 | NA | CASARTSGPYEQYF | TGTGCTAGTGCTAGGACTAGCGGACCGTACGAGCAGTACTTC
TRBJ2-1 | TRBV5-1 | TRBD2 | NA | CASSLEGLANNEQFF | TGCGCCAGCAGCTTGGAGGGACTAGCGAACAATGAGCAGTTCTTC
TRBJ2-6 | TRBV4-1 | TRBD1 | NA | CASSRDRLGGANVLTF | TGCGCCAGCAGCCGGGACAGACTGGGTGGGGCCAACGTCCTGACTTTC
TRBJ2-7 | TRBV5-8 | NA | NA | CASSLRTDYEQYF | TGTGCCAGCAGCTTGCGAACAGACTACGAGCAGTACTTC
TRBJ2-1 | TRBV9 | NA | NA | CASNSSSAYNEQFF | TGTGCCAGCAATAGCTCTAGCGCGTACAATGAGCAGTTCTTC
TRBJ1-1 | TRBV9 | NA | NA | CASSAEGGRNTEAFF | TGTGCCAGCAGCGCCGAGGGGGGGAGGAACACTGAAGCTTTCTTT
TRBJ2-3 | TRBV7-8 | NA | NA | CASSKDVRQTSTDTQYF | TGTGCCAGCAGTAAAGATGTAAGACAGACTAGCACAGATACGCAGTATTTT
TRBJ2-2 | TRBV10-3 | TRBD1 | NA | CAITGQGTTGELFF | TGTGCCATCACCGGACAGGGAACCACCGGGGAGCTGTTTTTT
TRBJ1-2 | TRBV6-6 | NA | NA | CASNKDRLHGYTF | TGTGCCAGCAATAAAGACAGATTACATGGCTACACCTTC
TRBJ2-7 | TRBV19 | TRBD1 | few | CASKAGGPYEQYF | TGTGCCAGTAAGGCAGGGGGCCCCTACGAGCAGTACTTC
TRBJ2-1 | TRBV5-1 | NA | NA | CASGGTAEGEQFF | TGCGCCAGCGGGGGGACAGCCGAGGGTGAGCAGTTCTTC
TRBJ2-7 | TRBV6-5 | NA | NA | CASSWPGQDTYEQYF | TGTGCCAGCAGTTGGCCTGGTCAGGATACCTACGAGCAGTACTTC
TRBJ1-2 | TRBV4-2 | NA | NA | CASSASTAGGYTF | TGTGCCAGCAGCGCCTCGACAGCAGGGGGCTACACCTTC
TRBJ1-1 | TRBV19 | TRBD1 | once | CASSIDRDRNTEAFF | TGTGCCAGTAGTATAGATAGGGACAGGAACACTGAAGCTTTCTTT
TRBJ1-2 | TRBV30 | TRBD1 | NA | CAWSPGTGKAANYGYTF | TGTGCCTGGAGCCCCGGGACAGGGAAGGCGGCTAACTATGGCTACACCTTC
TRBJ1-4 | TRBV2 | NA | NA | CASSERGGWNEKLFF | TGTGCCAGCAGTGAAAGGGGGGGTTGGAATGAAAAACTGTTTTTT
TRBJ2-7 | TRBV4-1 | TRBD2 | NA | CASSLLAGRRYEQYF | TGCGCCAGCAGCCTATTAGCGGGCCGGCGATACGAGCAGTACTTC
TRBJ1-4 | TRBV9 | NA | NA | CASSVAPATATNEKLFF | TGTGCCAGCAGCGTAGCCCCGGCGACAGCAACTAATGAAAAACTGTTTTTT
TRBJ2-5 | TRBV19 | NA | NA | CASSQGALAGETQYF | TGTGCCAGTAGTCAGGGGGCCCTAGCGGGGGAGACCCAGTACTTC
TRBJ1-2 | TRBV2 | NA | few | CANPWVGQRIGGYTF | TGTGCCAACCCCTGGGTAGGACAGCGGATAGGAGGCTACACCTTC
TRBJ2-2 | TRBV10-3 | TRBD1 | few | CAISEGQGGTGELFF | TGTGCCATCAGTGAGGGACAGGGGGGCACCGGGGAGCTGTTTTTT
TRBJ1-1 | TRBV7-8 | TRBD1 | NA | CASRPDWDSREAFF | TGTGCCAGCAGGCCCGACTGGGACAGCCGAGAAGCTTTCTTT
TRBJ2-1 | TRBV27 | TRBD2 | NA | CASSLFGTSGEGDEQFF | TGTGCCAGCAGTCTATTTGGGACTAGCGGAGAAGGGGATGAGCAGTTCTTC
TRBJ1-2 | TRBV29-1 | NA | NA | CSVGTEANYGYTF | TGCAGCGTTGGTACAGAAGCTAACTATGGCTACACCTTC
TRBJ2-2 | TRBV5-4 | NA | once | CASSHDRTGELFF | TGTGCCAGCAGCCACGACAGGACCGGGGAGCTGTTTTTT